A selection of T cell receptor beta chains follows, all from one sample in a study of early T cells in non-severe SARS-CoV-2 infection. Each CDR3 protein is one row after TCRdb ran MiXCR on the 5' RACE reads. The sample carries around 61,000 distinct CDR3 sequences, about 10% recorded once. Sequencing was carried out using whole blood. These receptors all stem from an adult who was a healthcare worker with PCR-confirmed SARS-CoV-2 infection or an uninfected control (not recorded which). CDR3s leave out the opening cysteine and the closing phenylalanine or tryptophan.

>TRBV5-8|TRBJ1-1
ASSQAREGRTEAF
>TRBV20-1|TRBJ2-7
SASPTSNEQY
>TRBV11-2|TRBJ2-6
ASSPLRGTGANVLT
>TRBV18|TRBJ1-5
ASSPPLSRGEQPQH
>TRBV6-2/TRBV6-3|TRBJ2-7
ASSGSSSREQY
>TRBV18|TRBJ2-7
ASSPGHEQY
>TRBV7-9|TRBJ1-1
ASSSPGGMNTEAF
>TRBV3-1|TRBJ2-2
ASKGGITGANTGELF
>TRBV6-6|TRBJ1-1
ASSPTGEAF
>TRBV5-1|TRBJ2-2
ASSLAEELF
>TRBV2|TRBJ2-5
AGRDNQETQY
>TRBV10-2|TRBJ2-7
ASSEVMQQY
>TRBV11-2|TRBJ2-5
ASSRETQTQY